The present entry profiles one TCR beta chain with its context. Its target is unknown. Naive-designated CD8 cells lacked CD45RO, were positively enriched for CCR7, and omitted terminally differentiated effector memory CD45RA+ cells. The sample comes from a study of shared clonotypes between healthy human individuals. Turning to the study itself: A couple of women and a few men aged 18 to 49 served as donors. Notes on the study in general: Memory subsets generally showed smaller estimated richness than naive subsets did.

Genomic DNA of every subset was divided equally among multiple immunoSEQ plates. TCRdb's copy holds only in-frame clones and misses some; the assay was immunoSEQ multiplex PCR. The profile shows approximately 1.9 million clones, approximately 92% of them singletons. CDR1 is GTSNPN and CDR2 is SVGIG in the germline V gene (reference sequence). This CDR3 comprises 14 residues. The junction had 8 bases not matched to a gene; V was cut back by 0 bases and J by 9 bases. Sequenced material: naive CD8+ T cells from PBMCs. The chain uses TRBV30 and TRBJ1-1; 9 nucleotides align to TRBD1. The receptor's source is a man between 18 and 35 years old in good health. Some clones in this sample may be carry-over from other donors' samples. The chain's CDR3 is CAWSVHETGGQAFF. CDR3 nucleotide sequence: TGTGCCTGGAGTGTACACGAGACAGGGGGGCAAGCTTTCTTT.